Below, 7 T cell receptor beta chains from the same sample are listed, as sequenced in a study of neurological immune-mediated disorders. TCRdb passed the 5' RACE reads through MiXCR, listing each CDR3 protein once. The repertoire holds about 77,000 distinct CDR3 sequences, around 9.9% seen once, with about 1.7% in the top ten. What was sequenced was PBMCs. The source of these receptors is a man aged 45-65 years in good health.

This clonotype has ten or more counts. The rearrangement uses TRBV5-8 and TRBJ2-1; D is tentatively TRBD1 or TRBD2 (7 bases each). V dropped 6 bases and J dropped 3 bases, with 22 bases sitting between them. Germline V CDR1 and CDR2: SGHTS, YDEGEE. CDR3 length: 17 amino acids. The CDR3 bases are TGTGCCAGCACCCAAGGGGGGGGGACAGAAATCTACAATGAGCAGTTCTTC. It codes for CASTQGGGTEIYNEQFF.

This clonotype showed up many times. The chain couples TRBV14 to TRBJ1-2; no definite D call. This CDR3 is 19 amino acids long. Trimming pared 0 bases from V and 5 bases from J, leaving 25 bases between. CDR1 is SGHDN and CDR2 is FVKESK in the germline V gene. CDR3 sequence reads: CASSQDIGGETPHGYGYTF. The CDR3 nucleotides read TGTGCCAGCAGCCAAGATATCGGCGGTGAGACCCCCCACGGGTATGGCTACACCTTC.

This clonotype was detected many times. This chain joins TRBV18 and TRBJ1-1; D may be TRBD1 (5 bases). The CDR3 runs 14 residues. The germline V and J ends were trimmed by 2 bases and 5 bases, with 12 bases remaining between them. Germline V gene sequence: CDR1 KGHSH, CDR2 LQKENI. CDR3 sequence reads: CASSPLEGQTEAFF. DNA of the CDR3: TGTGCCAGCTCACCATTGGAGGGGCAGACTGAAGCTTTCTTT.

At least ten counts were recorded for this clonotype. The chain has TRBV11-2 and TRBJ2-7, with 12 bases fitting TRBD2. The V and J ends lost 6 bases and 0 bases, in that order; junction bases with no gene match: 6. The germline V gene has CDR1 SGHAT and CDR2 FQNNGV. This CDR3 has 16 residues. The CDR3 region is CASRTTSGGFSYEQYF. The CDR3 DNA follows: TGTGCCAGCAGAACCACTAGCGGGGGGTTCTCCTACGAGCAGTACTTC.

This clonotype was counted many times. The CDR3, as DNA: TGTGCCAGCAGTACCTCCTCCGGGACAGGGGGGATGAACACTGAAGCTTTCTTT. Its translation is CASSTSSGTGGMNTEAFF. The chain carries TRBV12-3 or TRBV12-4 and TRBJ1-1; 11 positions match TRBD1. This CDR3 has 18 residues. After removal of 5 bases from V and 0 bases from J, the junction contained 11 bases not matched to a gene.

This clonotype has at least ten counts. The chain couples TRBV18 to TRBJ2-1, with TRBD1 identical over 8 bases. Looked up from germline, CDR1 is KGHSH and CDR2 is LQKENI. The CDR3 totals 16 residues. The ends lost 1 base at V and 6 bases at J; junction bases unmatched: 8. CDR3 residues: CASSPLGQGRVNEQFF. CDR3 DNA sequence: TGTGCCAGCTCACCACTTGGACAGGGAAGAGTCAATGAGCAGTTCTTC.

Many counts were recorded for this clonotype. The chain uses TRBV5-1 and TRBJ2-7, with TRBD1 matching over 10 bases. In germline, CDR1 is SGHRS, CDR2 YFSETQ. There are 16 residues in the CDR3. V gave up 0 bases and J gave up 2 bases; unmatched junction bases: 5. CDR3 coding DNA: TGCGCCAGCAGCTTGGGACCGGGACAGGGGACCTACGAGCAGTACTTC. Its translation is CASSLGPGQGTYEQYF.